The 27 T cell receptor beta chains below all came from one sample that was sequenced in a study of breast tumors, draining lymph nodes, adjacent tissues. MiXCR, run by TCRdb on the multiplex PCR reads, gives a single entry per CDR3 protein. The table records about 180,000 distinct CDR3 sequences, 25% to 40% of them present only once. Samples came from axillary lymph nodes draining the breast cancer. The sequenced sample was axillary lymph node tissue. Receptors originate from a female donor with breast cancer. Some clones in this sample may be carry-over from other donors' samples.

This clonotype was observed many times. This chain joins TRBV12-3 or TRBV12-4 and TRBJ2-1; D could derive from TRBD1 or TRBD2 (5 bases each). V lost 3 bases and J lost 3, with 9 bases in between. The CDR3 extends over 14 amino acids. The CDR3 DNA follows: TGTGCCAGCAGTTTCTGGGACGGCTACAATGAGCAGTTCTTC. Amino acid sequence: CASSFWDGYNEQFF.

This clonotype was observed at least ten times. The chain carries TRBV18 and TRBJ2-1; tentatively, D is TRBD1 or TRBD2 (5 bases each). The length of the CDR3 is 11 residues. The V end was cut by 3 bases, the J end by 15 bases, with 12 bases between. Germline V lookup: CDR1 KGHSH, CDR2 LQKENI. The CDR3 here is CASSPLEGTFF. In nucleotides, the CDR3 is TGTGCCAGCTCACCTCTAGAGGGGACGTTCTTC.

This clonotype was counted a few times. The chain employs TRBV20-1 and TRBJ1-1; D uncertain. The CDR3 extends over 13 amino acids. CDR1 is DFQATT, CDR2 SNEGSKA, per germline (reference sequence). Trimming stripped 0 bases from V and 1 base from J, with 6 bases between. The CDR3 DNA follows: TGCAGTGCTAGAGAAAGGTGGAACACTGAAGCTTTCTTT. Translating gives CSARERWNTEAFF.

Ten or more counts support this clonotype. The chain has TRBV5-8 and TRBJ1-2; 10 bases are a match to TRBD1. Trimming removed 5 bases from V and 3 bases from J; junction bases left unmatched: 4. The CDR3 consists of 14 residues. CDR1 is SGHTS, CDR2 YDEGEE, per germline. The CDR3 sequence: CASRPDRGDYGYTF. The CDR3 DNA reads as TGTGCCAGCAGGCCGGACAGGGGGGACTATGGCTACACCTTC.

The chain links TRBV20-1 to TRBJ1-2, with unresolved D. Germline CDR1 is DFQATT and CDR2 is SNEGSKA (reference sequence). The V gene lost 3 bases and the J gene lost 3 bases, with 5 bases spanning the gap. This CDR3 has 11 amino acids. The CDR3 sequence: CSASGDYGYTF. DNA for the CDR3: TGCAGTGCTAGCGGGGACTATGGCTACACCTTC.

This clonotype came up many times. The chain couples TRBV20-1 to TRBJ2-1, with 16 nucleotides matching TRBD2. The germline CDR1 and CDR2 sequences are DFQATT and SNEGSKA (reference sequence). With V trimmed by 0 bases and J by 6 bases, 11 bases remained unmatched. The CDR3 has 19 residues. CDR3 amino acids: CSARDPGTSGRGAVNEQFF. CDR3 nucleotide sequence: TGCAGTGCTAGAGATCCTGGGACTAGCGGGAGGGGGGCGGTCAATGAGCAGTTCTTC.

For this clonotype: A read error may account for a junction end that differs from germline. This chain links TRBV9 with TRBJ2-7; 10 bases agree with TRBD2. Germline V gives CDR1 SGDLS, CDR2 YYNGEE. The CDR3 covers 14 residues. Here the CDR3 DNA reads TGTGCCAGCAGCGTTAAAGCGGGGGGGCCCGAGCAGTGCTTC. This gives the protein CASSVKAGGPEQCF.

There are many counts of this clonotype. The chain couples TRBV5-6 to TRBJ2-7; D gene uncertain. This CDR3 is built from 15 residues. The germline V and J ends were trimmed by 1 base and 2 bases, with 13 bases remaining between them. Germline V gene lookup returns CDR1 SGHDT and CDR2 YYEEEE. The CDR3 is CASSLIGDGTYEQYF. The CDR3 DNA reads as TGTGCCAGCAGCTTGATTGGCGACGGAACCTACGAGCAGTACTTC.

Concerning this clonotype: The conserved phenylalanine or tryptophan is not found at the CDR3 terminus, so this likely reflects a read error. The CDR3: CASSFQGGYEQYL. The CDR3 DNA reads as TGTGCCAGCAGCTTTCAGGGGGGGTATGAGCAGTACCTC. The J gene is TRBJ2-7, the V gene TRBV7-2; D may match TRBD1 or TRBD2 (7 bases each). The CDR3 runs 13 residues. Germline assignment: CDR1 SGHTA and CDR2 FQGNSA. V shed 3 bases and J shed 7 bases, with 13 bases lying between them.

This clonotype was recorded at least ten times. The chain has TRBV20-1 and TRBJ2-5; D is perhaps TRBD1 (5 bases). Germline-derived CDR1 and CDR2 are DFQATT and SNEGSKA (reference sequence). The CDR3 covers 16 residues. V dropped 0 bases and J dropped 5 bases, with 19 bases sitting between them. CDR3: CSARDHPSRARETQYF. The CDR3 nucleotides are TGCAGTGCTAGAGATCACCCATCCAGGGCGAGGGAGACCCAGTACTTC.

The sample holds many counts of this clonotype. The chain employs TRBV7-3 and TRBJ2-2, with 9 bases matching TRBD1. After removal of 4 bases from V and 4 bases from J, the junction contained 7 bases not matched to a gene. This CDR3 region has 16 residues. CDR1 and CDR2 (germline): SGHTA, FQGTGA. CDR3 nucleotides: TGTGCCAGCAGCTCATTGACAGGGGGTAGCACCGGGGAGCTGTTTTTT. It translates to CASSSLTGGSTGELFF.

As regards this clonotype: Since a much larger clone is just one base distant, this may be a read error. V is TRBV11-2 and J is TRBJ1-2, with D uncertain. Germline CDR1 reads SGHAT; CDR2 reads FQNNGV. This CDR3 has 15 residues. Deletions cut 1 base from V and 3 bases from J, with 12 bases between. The chain's CDR3 is CASSLVSGADYGYTF. In nucleotides, the CDR3 is TGTGCCAGCAGCTTAGTATCGGGAGCTGACTATGGCTACACCTTC.

This clonotype was observed many times. The chain is built from TRBV12-3 or TRBV12-4 and TRBJ1-2; no definite D call. The CDR3 consists of 13 residues. Trimming took off 6 bases at V and 5 bases at J, with 13 bases between the two ends. Written as DNA, the CDR3 is TGTGCCAGCAGCCTGGCGAGAGTTTATGGCTACACCTTC. Translation: CASSLARVYGYTF.

This clonotype was found many times. The J gene is TRBJ2-1, the V gene TRBV11-3, with 11 bases matching TRBD2. CDR3 length: 17 amino acids. Trimming took 4 bases from V and 4 from J; bases not matched to a gene: 9. Germline CDR1 is SGHNT and CDR2 is YENEEA. The CDR3 DNA follows: TGTGCCAGCAGCTCGGAACTAGCGGGAGCACATTACAATGAGCAGTTCTTC. It codes for CASSSELAGAHYNEQFF.

This chain joins TRBV5-6 and TRBJ2-5; perhaps TRBD1 as D (5 bases). The assigned J gene may be wrong: the sequence end matches TRBJ1-1 better. This CDR3 spans 14 amino acids. Germline V gives CDR1 SGHDT, CDR2 YYEEEE. The CDR3, as DNA: TGTGCCAGCAGCTTGCGGGGGGAGTCCACTGAAGCTTTCTTT. This codes for CASSLRGESTEAFF.

At least ten counts were recorded for this clonotype. The gene calls are TRBV19 and TRBJ1-5; a weak D match, TRBD1 (5 bases). The CDR3 consists of 17 residues. Trimming stripped 3 bases from V and 1 base from J, with 16 bases between. Germline V CDR1 and CDR2: LNHDA, SQIVND (reference sequence). CDR3 coding DNA: TGTGCCAGTAGTATCGGAGGGGCTGGTAGGAGCAATCAGCCCCAGCATTTT. Encoded protein: CASSIGGAGRSNQPQHF.

At least ten counts were recorded for this clonotype. The rearrangement uses TRBV18 and TRBJ2-3; tentative D call: TRBD1 (6 bases). V was clipped by 3 bases and J by 5 bases, with 9 bases between them. Per germline, CDR1 KGHSH and CDR2 LQKENI. The CDR3 contains 13 residues. For the CDR3, the DNA is TGTGCCAGCTCACCGCAGGGGAGAGATACGCAGTATTTT. Its protein product is CASSPQGRDTQYF.

This clonotype was observed many times. The chain carries TRBV20-1 and TRBJ2-5; D is undetermined. CDR3 size: 15 residues. Germline V gene sequence: CDR1 DFQATT, CDR2 SNEGSKA (reference sequence). V was pared by 0 bases and J by 1 base, with 12 bases between. CDR3 region: CSAREDASLQETQYF. The DNA of the CDR3 is TGCAGTGCTAGAGAAGACGCTAGTCTCCAAGAGACCCAGTACTTC.

V gene TRBV7-2 combines with J gene TRBJ2-3; the D gene is possibly TRBD2 (5 bases). Germline V lookup: CDR1 SGHTA, CDR2 FQGNSA. CDR3 length: 13 amino acids. V was trimmed by 1 base and J by 3 bases, leaving 5 bases between them. The CDR3 DNA is TGTGCCAGCAGCTTAGGGGAGACAGATACGCAGTATTTT. The encoded protein is CASSLGETDTQYF.

This clonotype was counted at least ten times. This sequence joins TRBV5-8 and TRBJ2-7, with a weak D call TRBD2 (6 bases). Germline lookup yields CDR1 SGHTS and CDR2 YDEGEE. V was shortened by 8 bases and J by 6 bases, with 18 bases between the two germline ends. The CDR3 has 13 residues. DNA for the CDR3: TGTGCCAGGAACCGGGATCCGGGGGTCGAGCAGTACTTC. Residues: CARNRDPGVEQYF.

This clonotype came up many times. The chain recombines TRBV12-3 or TRBV12-4 with TRBJ1-2; D unclear. The CDR3 covers 12 residues. V dropped 5 bases and J dropped 4 bases, with 8 bases sitting between them. The CDR3 sequence: CASSQPTYGYTF. The CDR3 DNA reads TGTGCCAGCAGTCAGCCGACCTATGGCTACACCTTC.

This clonotype has ten or more counts. The CDR3 here is CASSRSPGQGALNNEKLFF. In DNA form, the CDR3 reads TGTGCCAGCAGCCGCTCTCCGGGACAGGGGGCGCTTAATAATGAAAAACTGTTTTTT. The V call is TRBV11-2, the J call TRBJ1-4; the match to TRBD1 covers 12 bases. The junction had 14 bases not matched to a gene; V was cut back by 5 bases and J by 4 bases. The CDR3 is 19 amino acids. CDR1 and CDR2 (germline): SGHAT, FQNNGV.

This clonotype has ten or more counts. This sequence joins TRBV14 and TRBJ2-7; no clear D gene. The CDR3 has 15 residues. Per the germline V gene, CDR1 is SGHDN and CDR2 is FVKESK. The germline V and J ends were trimmed by 0 bases and 1 base, with 10 bases remaining between them. The CDR3 sequence: CASSQDYGRSYEQYF. CDR3 DNA: TGTGCCAGCAGCCAAGATTATGGCAGATCCTACGAGCAGTACTTC.

This clonotype appeared many times. CDR3 sequence: CSARGLVGQPQHF. CDR3 coding DNA: TGCAGTGCTAGAGGCCTAGTAGGACAGCCCCAGCATTTT. The rearrangement joins TRBV20-1 to TRBJ1-5; unclear D gene. Trimming cost V 1 base and J 7 bases, with 11 bases left between them. Germline assignment: CDR1 DFQATT and CDR2 SNEGSKA (reference sequence). The CDR3 has 13 amino acids.

The gene calls are TRBV3-1 and TRBJ2-7; 12 bases agree with TRBD2. The CDR3 extends over 16 amino acids. V lost 4 bases to trimming and J lost 2 bases; unmatched junction nucleotides: 6. From germline, CDR1 is LGHDT and CDR2 YNNKEL (reference sequence). Here the CDR3 reads CASSPTSGSGAYEQYF. The CDR3 bases are TGTGCCAGCAGCCCGACTAGCGGGAGTGGGGCCTACGAGCAGTACTTC.

This clonotype has a handful of counts. Relative to the germline gene, one junction end is altered; a read error may explain this. The chain carries TRBV9 and TRBJ2-1; the D is unclear. The CDR3 totals 14 residues. Per germline, CDR1 SGDLS and CDR2 YYNGEE. The CDR3: CVSSVARFGIEQFF. CDR3 coding DNA: TGTGTCAGCAGCGTAGCTAGATTTGGCATCGAGCAGTTCTTC.

As concerns this clonotype: This may stem from a read error, because a much larger clone lies one nucleotide away. This rearrangement joins TRBV12-3 or TRBV12-4 to TRBJ1-3, with D perhaps TRBD1 (6 bases). The CDR3 runs to 15 residues. Trimming removed 8 bases from V and 2 bases from J, with 16 bases in between. CDR3 protein: CASGNQQGPGNTIYF. CDR3 in DNA: TGTGCCAGCGGTAACCAACAGGGCCCTGGAAACACCATATATTTT.